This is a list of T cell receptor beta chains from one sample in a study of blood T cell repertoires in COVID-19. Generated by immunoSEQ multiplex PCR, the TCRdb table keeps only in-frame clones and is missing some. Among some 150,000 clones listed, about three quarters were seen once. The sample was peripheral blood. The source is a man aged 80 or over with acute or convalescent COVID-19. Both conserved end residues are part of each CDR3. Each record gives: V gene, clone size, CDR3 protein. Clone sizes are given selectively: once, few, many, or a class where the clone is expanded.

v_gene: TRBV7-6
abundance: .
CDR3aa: CASSPGQVGTQYF

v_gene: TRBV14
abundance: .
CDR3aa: CASSQDGFGETQYF

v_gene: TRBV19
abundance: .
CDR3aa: CASSIFGADQGEQYF

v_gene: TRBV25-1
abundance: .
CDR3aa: CASSDIAGAYNEQFF

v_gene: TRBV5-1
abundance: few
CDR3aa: CASSENPGTGASGYTF

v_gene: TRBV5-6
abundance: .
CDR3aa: CASSLGTPAGYGYTF

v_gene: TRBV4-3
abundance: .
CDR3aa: CASSPSLYSGNTIYF

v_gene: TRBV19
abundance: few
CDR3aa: CASSIYSLGGNQPQHF

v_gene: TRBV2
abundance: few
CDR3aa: CASSDPGRHYEQYF

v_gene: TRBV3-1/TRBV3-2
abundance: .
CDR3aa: CASSPRDHQGNEQFF

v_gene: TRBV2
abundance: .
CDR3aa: CASSPGWVKFF

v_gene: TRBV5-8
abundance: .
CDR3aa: CASRRRQASTDTQYF

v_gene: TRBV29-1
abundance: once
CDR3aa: CSVETGIGTEAFF

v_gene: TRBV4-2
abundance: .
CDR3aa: CASSQAGTVNSPLHF

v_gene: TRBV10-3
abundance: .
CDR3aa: CAISGEVQGATNEKLFF

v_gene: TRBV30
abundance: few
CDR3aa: CAWSIPGGNIQYF

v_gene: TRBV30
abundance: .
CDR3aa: CAWSDTDRASRGGQPQHF

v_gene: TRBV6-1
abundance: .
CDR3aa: CASSERGRAGTEAFF

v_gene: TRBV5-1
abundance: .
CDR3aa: CASSPLTSGGAKDTQYF

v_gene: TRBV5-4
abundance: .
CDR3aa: CASSLAEPTEAFF

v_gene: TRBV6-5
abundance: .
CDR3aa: CASTPTGTEGYTF

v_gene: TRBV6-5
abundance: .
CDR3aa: CASSYVRTRTTEAFF

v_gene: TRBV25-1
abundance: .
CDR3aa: CASSASSGLNYGYTF

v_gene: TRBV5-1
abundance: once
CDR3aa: CASSPGQGAREETQYF

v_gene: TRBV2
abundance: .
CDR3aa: CASSPRGLSNEKLFF

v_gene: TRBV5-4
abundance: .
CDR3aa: CASSTGATNEKLFF

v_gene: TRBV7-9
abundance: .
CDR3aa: CASSPRGLSTDTQYF

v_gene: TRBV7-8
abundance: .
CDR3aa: CASSLGAGTEAFF

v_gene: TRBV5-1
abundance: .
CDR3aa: CASSIQSGDSGTQYF

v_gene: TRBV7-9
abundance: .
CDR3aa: CAHSAGGNYNEQFF

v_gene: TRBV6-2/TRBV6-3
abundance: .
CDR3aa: CASSGQPTNEKLFF

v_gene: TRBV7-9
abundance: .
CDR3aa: CACGAGGETQYF

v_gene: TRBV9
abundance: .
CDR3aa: CASSAGTGGWNEQFF

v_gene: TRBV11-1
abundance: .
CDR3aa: CASSFSSATNEKLFF

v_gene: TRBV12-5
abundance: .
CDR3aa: CASGPPTGVSYNEQFF

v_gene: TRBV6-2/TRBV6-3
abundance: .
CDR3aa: CASSYTGNQPQHF

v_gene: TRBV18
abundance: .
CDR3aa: CASSPGTRGEAFF

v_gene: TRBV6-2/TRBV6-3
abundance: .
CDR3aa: CASSYVLAKNIQYF

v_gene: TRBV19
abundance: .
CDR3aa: CASRSGQGDSNYGYTF

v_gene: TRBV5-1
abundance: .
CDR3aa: CASSLVWRDNEQFF

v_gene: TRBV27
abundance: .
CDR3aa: CASSFQGELYTF

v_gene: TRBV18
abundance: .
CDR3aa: CASSPLGTVKETQYF

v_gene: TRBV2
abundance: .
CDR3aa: CASRRTQISYNEQFF

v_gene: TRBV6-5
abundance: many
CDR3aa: CASSSPGNGMNTEAFF

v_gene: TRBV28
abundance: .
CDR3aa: CASSLGDRGGLFF